Listed below are T cell receptor beta chains from one sample, sequenced in a study of shared clonotypes between healthy human individuals. TCRdb's table, derived via immunoSEQ multiplex PCR, lists solely in-frame clones and lacks some. The sample includes 2 million or so clones, 95% of them seen just once. Sequencing was performed on naive CD4+ T cells sorted from blood. Receptors were obtained from a man between 18 and 35 years old in good health. CDR3s include the opening cysteine and the closing phenylalanine or tryptophan.

V	J	CDR3
TRBV10-3	TRBJ2-1	CAIRKQGLAGYNEQFF
TRBV5-1	TRBJ2-1	CASVRDTYNEQFF
TRBV30	TRBJ1-2	CAWTGRATVNYGYTF
TRBV27	TRBJ2-3	CASSWDRKSTDTQYF
TRBV7-9	TRBJ1-1	CASSAGLPNTEAFF
TRBV10-3	TRBJ2-1	CAIRGIDEQFF
TRBV6-6	TRBJ2-7	CASSYSRRTYEQYF
TRBV6-1	TRBJ2-7	CASSEVGTYEQYF
TRBV6-6	TRBJ2-5	CASSKLDRQETQYF
TRBV29-1	TRBJ2-3	CSVETGGHADTQYF
TRBV21-1	TRBJ1-3	CASSKGGGNRNTIYF
TRBV30	TRBJ1-6	CAWTGGTYNSPLHF
TRBV18	TRBJ1-4	CASRQGAGEKLFF
TRBV11-2	TRBJ1-6	CASSLGQGNNSPLHF
TRBV4-1	TRBJ2-3	CASSLLGLRTDTQYF
TRBV5-1	TRBJ2-7	CASSLVQGGPDEQYF
TRBV5-5	TRBJ1-5	CASSLGEQGIRNQPQHF
TRBV7-9	TRBJ2-7	CASSLDTSGPYEQYF
TRBV28	TRBJ1-1	CASTPLGTGGLSEAFF
TRBV6-1	TRBJ1-2	CASSGQTYGYTF
TRBV25-1	TRBJ1-4	CASSDGGLGEKLFF
TRBV14	TRBJ1-1	CASSPHQQSLTEAFF
TRBV5-1	TRBJ2-7	CASSLAGQGSQYF
TRBV7-7	TRBJ1-2	CASYGYTF
TRBV20-1	TRBJ1-2	CSAEIGYTF
TRBV7-2	TRBJ2-3	CASSRTGRTDTQYF
TRBV7-6	TRBJ2-7	CASSLGLAGAAYAQYF
TRBV6-6	TRBJ2-7	CASRDSPYEQYF
TRBV5-6	TRBJ2-7	CASSSPRVTYEQYF
TRBV5-1	TRBJ2-3	CASSRSGVSTDTQYF
TRBV19	TRBJ2-5	CASSTGTTSALETQYF
TRBV28	TRBJ2-3	CASNPTTGTDTQYF
TRBV7-2	TRBJ2-3	CASSPHPRDTQYF
TRBV6-5	TRBJ2-7	CASSYAGTGGSYEQYF
TRBV6-5	TRBJ1-1	CASSYSMGTINTEAFF
TRBV5-4	TRBJ2-3	CASSLVVGAWTDTQYF
TRBV27	TRBJ2-5	CASSILGLGSETQYF
TRBV28	TRBJ1-2	CASTTPGRGRDGYTF
TRBV11-2	TRBJ2-7	CASSLDRGYEQYF
TRBV10-2	TRBJ2-5	CASTLAGQETQYF
TRBV6-4	TRBJ2-6	CASPLNGISGANVLTF
TRBV5-1	TRBJ1-6	CASSFGSSGGPLHF
TRBV29-1	TRBJ1-1	CSVEVGHGAFF
TRBV10-3	TRBJ2-1	CAIAGGRSSYNEQFF
TRBV5-4	TRBJ1-6	CASTLGQTDNSPLHF
TRBV28	TRBJ1-2	CASREQGASGYTF
TRBV10-1	TRBJ2-1	CASSDVTSGQFF
TRBV5-8	TRBJ1-1	CASSLARQLNTEAFF
TRBV19	TRBJ1-5	CASSIEQANSNQPQHF
TRBV27	TRBJ1-2	CASSLSPSGLGYGYTF